The TCR beta chain described here comes from a study of blood T cell repertoires in COVID-19. Overall study: Sites across the United States, Italy and Spain contributed samples from acute and convalescent COVID-19.

Germline CDR1 LGHDT, CDR2 YNNKEL (reference sequence). V was trimmed by 0 bases and J by 0 bases, leaving 27 bases between them. This CDR3 spans 21 amino acids. This table comes from immunoSEQ multiplex PCR, and its TCRdb copy is limited to in-frame clones, with some not included. This table has roughly 140,000 clones, 88% appearing once. The sequenced sample consisted of PBMCs or T cells enriched from blood (not recorded which). The chain joins TRBV3-1 (or the pseudogene TRBV3-2) to TRBJ2-7, with D tentatively TRBD1 (6 bases). This TCR was sampled from a woman younger than 45 with acute COVID-19. Here the CDR3 DNA reads TGTGCCAGCAGCCAAGAACTTCGCGGCAGGGGAGTGAAAATTGGCTCCTACGAGCAGTACTTC. Protein product: CASSQELRGRGVKIGSYEQYF.